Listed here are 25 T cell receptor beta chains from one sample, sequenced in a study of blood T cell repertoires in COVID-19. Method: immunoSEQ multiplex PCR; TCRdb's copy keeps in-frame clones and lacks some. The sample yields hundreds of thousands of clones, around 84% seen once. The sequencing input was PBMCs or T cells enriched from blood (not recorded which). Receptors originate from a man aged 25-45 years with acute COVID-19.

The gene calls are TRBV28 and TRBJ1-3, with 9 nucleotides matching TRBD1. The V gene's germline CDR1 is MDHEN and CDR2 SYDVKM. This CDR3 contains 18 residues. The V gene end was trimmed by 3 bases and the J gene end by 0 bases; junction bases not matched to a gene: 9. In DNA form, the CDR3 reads TGTGCCAGCAGTTTCCGGGACAGGGTCCCTTCCTCTGGAAACACCATATATTTT. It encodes CASSFRDRVPSSGNTIYF.

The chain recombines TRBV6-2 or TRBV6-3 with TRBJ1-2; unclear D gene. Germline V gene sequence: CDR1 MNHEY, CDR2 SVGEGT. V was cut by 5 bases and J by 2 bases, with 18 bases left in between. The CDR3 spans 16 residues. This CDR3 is CASSHRRGVVNYGYTF. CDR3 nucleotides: TGTGCCAGCAGTCATCGACGAGGCGTCGTCAACTATGGCTACACCTTC.

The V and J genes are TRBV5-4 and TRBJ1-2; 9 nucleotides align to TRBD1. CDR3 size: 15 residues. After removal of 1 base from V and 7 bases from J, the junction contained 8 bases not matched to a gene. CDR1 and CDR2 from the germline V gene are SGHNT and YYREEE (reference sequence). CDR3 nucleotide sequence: TGTGCCAGCAGCTTGACCCGGGACAGGGTGCTTGGCTACACCTTC. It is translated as CASSLTRDRVLGYTF.

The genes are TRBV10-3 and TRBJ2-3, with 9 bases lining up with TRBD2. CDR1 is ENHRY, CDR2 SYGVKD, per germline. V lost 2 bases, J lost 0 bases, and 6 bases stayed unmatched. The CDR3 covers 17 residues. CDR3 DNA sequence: TGTGCCATCAGTGAGACTGAGACTAGCGGTAGCACAGATACGCAGTATTTT. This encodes CAISETETSGSTDTQYF.

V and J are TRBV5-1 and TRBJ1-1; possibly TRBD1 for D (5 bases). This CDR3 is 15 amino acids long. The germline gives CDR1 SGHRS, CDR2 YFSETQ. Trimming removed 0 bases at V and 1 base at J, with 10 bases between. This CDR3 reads CASSLVGAGNTEAFF. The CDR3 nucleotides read TGCGCCAGCAGCTTGGTAGGGGCAGGGAACACTGAAGCTTTCTTT.

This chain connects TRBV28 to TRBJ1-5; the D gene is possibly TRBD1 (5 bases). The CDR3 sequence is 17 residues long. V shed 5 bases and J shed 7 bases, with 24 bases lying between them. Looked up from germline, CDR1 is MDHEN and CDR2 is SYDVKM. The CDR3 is CASSPTPLQGGRQPQHF. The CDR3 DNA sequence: TGTGCCAGCAGTCCTACACCCCTCCAGGGAGGCAGGCAGCCCCAGCATTTT.

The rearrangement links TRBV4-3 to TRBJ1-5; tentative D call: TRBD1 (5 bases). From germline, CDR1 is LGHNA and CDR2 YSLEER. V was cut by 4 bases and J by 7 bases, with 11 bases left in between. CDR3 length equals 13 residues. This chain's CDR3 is CASSRGEAQPQHF. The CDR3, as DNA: TGCGCCAGCAGCCGAGGGGAGGCCCAGCCCCAGCATTTT.

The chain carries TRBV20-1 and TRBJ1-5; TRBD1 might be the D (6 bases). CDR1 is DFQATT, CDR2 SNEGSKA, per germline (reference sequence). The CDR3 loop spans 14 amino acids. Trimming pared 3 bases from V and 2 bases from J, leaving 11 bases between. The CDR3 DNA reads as TGCAGTGCTAGTTTGGGACACCGCAATCAGCCCCAGCATTTT. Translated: CSASLGHRNQPQHF.

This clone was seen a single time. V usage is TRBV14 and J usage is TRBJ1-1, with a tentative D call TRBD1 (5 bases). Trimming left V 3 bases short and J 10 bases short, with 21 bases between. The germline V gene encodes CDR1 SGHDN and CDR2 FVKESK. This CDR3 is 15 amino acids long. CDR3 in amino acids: CASSQGGLPGVGAFF. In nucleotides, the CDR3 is TGTGCCAGCAGCCAGGGGGGACTCCCCGGGGTAGGAGCTTTCTTT.

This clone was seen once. CDR3 residues: CASSYTRSGANVLTF. CDR3 sequence (DNA): TGTGCCAGCAGCTATACGAGATCTGGGGCCAACGTCCTGACTTTC. The V and J genes are TRBV11-2 and TRBJ2-6; no definite D call. CDR3 size: 15 residues. From germline, CDR1 is SGHAT and CDR2 FQNNGV. Trimming left V 4 bases short and J 1 base short, with 8 bases between.

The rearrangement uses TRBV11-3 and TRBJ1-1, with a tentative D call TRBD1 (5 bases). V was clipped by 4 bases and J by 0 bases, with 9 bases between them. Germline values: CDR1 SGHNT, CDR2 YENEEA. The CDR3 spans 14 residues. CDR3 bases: TGTGCCAGCAGCTCTGGACACTTGAACACTGAAGCTTTCTTT. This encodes CASSSGHLNTEAFF.

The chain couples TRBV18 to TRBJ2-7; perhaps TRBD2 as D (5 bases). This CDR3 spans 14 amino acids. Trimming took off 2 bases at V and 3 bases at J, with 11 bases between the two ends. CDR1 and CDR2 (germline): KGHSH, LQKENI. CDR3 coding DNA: TGTGCCAGCTCACCAACGGGTGGGAGCTACGAGCAGTACGTC. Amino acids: CASSPTGGSYEQYV.

The CDR3 nucleotides read TGCGCCAGCAGCTTCGGGACAGCAACCGAAAAACTGTTTTTT. Translation: CASSFGTATEKLFF. This chain connects TRBV5-1 to TRBJ1-4, with TRBD1 identical over 7 bases. J gave up 8 bases and V 2 bases, and 6 bases lay outside the gene matches. The germline V gene has CDR1 SGHRS and CDR2 YFSETQ. The CDR3 runs 14 residues.

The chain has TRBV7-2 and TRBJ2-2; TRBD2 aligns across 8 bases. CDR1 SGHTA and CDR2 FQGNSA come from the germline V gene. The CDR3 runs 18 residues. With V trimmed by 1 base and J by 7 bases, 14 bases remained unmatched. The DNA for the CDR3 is TGTGCCAGCAGCTTAGGGGGTCTCGGGGCGGCGGGAGGCGGGGAGCTGTTTTTT. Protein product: CASSLGGLGAAGGGELFF.

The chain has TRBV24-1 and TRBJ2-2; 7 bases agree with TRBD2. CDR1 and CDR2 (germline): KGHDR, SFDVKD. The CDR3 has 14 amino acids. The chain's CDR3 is CASEKPSGTGELFF. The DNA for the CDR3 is TGTGCATCCGAAAAACCTAGCGGCACCGGGGAGCTGTTTTTT.

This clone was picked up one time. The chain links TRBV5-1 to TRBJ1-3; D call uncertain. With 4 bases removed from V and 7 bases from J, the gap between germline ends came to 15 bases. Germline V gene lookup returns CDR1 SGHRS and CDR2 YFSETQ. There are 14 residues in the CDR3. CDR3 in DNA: TGCGCCAGCAGCGAGCACCGGGGTGCGAACACCATATATTTT. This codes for CASSEHRGANTIYF.

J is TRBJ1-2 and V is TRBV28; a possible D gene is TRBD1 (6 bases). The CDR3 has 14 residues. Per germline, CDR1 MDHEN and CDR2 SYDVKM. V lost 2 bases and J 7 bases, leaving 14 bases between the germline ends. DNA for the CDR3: TGTGCCAGCAGTTTAGTTAACAGGGTTGGTGGCTACACCTTC. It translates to CASSLVNRVGGYTF.

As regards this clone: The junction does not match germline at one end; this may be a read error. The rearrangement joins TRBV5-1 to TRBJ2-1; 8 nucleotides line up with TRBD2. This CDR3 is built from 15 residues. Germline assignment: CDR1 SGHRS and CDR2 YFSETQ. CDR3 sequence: CASSLDGRGHNEQFF. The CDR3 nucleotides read TGTGCCAGCAGCTTGGACGGGAGGGGACACAATGAGCAGTTCTTC. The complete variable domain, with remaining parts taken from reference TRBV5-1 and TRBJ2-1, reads KAGVTQTPRYLIKTRGQQVTLSCSPISGHRSVSWYQQTPGQGLQFLFEYFSETQRNKGNFPGRFSGRQFSNSRSEMNVSTLELGDSALYLCASSLDGRGHNEQFFGPGTRLTVL.

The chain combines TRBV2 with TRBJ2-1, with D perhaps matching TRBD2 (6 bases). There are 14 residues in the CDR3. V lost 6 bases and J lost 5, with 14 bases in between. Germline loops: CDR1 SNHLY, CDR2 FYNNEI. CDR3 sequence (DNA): TGTGCCAGCAGGCGGGGAGCGATCAACAATGAGCAGTTCTTC. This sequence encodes CASRRGAINNEQFF.

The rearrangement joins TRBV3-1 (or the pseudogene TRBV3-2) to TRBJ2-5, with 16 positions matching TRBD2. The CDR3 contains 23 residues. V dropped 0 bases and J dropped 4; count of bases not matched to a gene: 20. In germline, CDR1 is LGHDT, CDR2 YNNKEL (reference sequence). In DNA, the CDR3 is TGTGCCAGCAGCCAAGATCCTATTAGAGGGACTAGCGGGGGGGCCGGTTCGTCAGAGACCCAGTACTTC. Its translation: CASSQDPIRGTSGGAGSSETQYF.

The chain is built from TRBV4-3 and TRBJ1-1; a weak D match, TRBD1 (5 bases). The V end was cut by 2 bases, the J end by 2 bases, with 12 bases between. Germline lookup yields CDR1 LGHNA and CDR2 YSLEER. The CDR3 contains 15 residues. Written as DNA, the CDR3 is TGCGCCAGCAGCCAATCATTCGGGGGTAACACTGAAGCTTTCTTT. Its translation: CASSQSFGGNTEAFF.

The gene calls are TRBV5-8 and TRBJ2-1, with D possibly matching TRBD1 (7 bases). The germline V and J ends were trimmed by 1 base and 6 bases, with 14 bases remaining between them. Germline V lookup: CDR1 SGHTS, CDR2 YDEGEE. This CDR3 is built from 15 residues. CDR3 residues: CASSLLATGSNEQFF. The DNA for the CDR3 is TGTGCCAGCAGCTTGCTAGCGACAGGGAGCAATGAGCAGTTCTTC.

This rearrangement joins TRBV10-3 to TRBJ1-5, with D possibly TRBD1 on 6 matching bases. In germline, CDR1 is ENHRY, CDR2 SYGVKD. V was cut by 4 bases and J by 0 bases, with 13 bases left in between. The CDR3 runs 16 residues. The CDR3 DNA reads TGTGCCATCAGTGGTGGCGGGGGGCGTAGCAATCAGCCCCAGCATTTT. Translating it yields CAISGGGGRSNQPQHF.

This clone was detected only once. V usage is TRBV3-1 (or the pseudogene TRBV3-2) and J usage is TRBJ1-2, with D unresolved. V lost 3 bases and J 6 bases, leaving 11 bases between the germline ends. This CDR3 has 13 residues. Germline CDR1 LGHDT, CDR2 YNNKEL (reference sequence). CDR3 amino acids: CASSHGIVNGYTF. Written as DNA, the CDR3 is TGTGCCAGCAGCCACGGGATAGTCAATGGCTACACCTTC.

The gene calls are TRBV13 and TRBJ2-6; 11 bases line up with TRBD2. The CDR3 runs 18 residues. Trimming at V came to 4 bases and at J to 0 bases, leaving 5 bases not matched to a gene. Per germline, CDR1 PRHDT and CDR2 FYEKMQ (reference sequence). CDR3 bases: TGTGCCAGCAGCTGGGGACTAGCGGTTAGCTCTGGGGCCAACGTCCTGACTTTC. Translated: CASSWGLAVSSGANVLTF.